This T cell receptor beta chain was profiled in a study of cytomegalovirus exposure and HLA in healthy donors. This clone came up a few times. PCR employed 60 Vbeta and 13 Jbeta primers. Measured with immunoSEQ multiplex PCR; TCRdb has only the in-frame clones, and not every one. The sample has 250,000 to 350,000 clones, 80% seen once. This CDR3 comprises 14 residues. Trimming pared 8 bases from V and 4 bases from J, leaving 14 bases between. The germline V gene encodes CDR1 MNHEY and CDR2 SVGAGI. V gene TRBV6-5 combines with J gene TRBJ2-2, with TRBD2 as a possible D gene (7 bases). Sequences were obtained from PBMCs. This clonotype was sampled from a girl aged 2 to 9 in good health and CMV-seronegative. In nucleotides, the CDR3 is TGTGCCAGCCTGGGGGGGGGCCCCACCGGGGAGCTGTTTTTT. Amino acid sequence: CASLGGGPTGELFF.